The T cell receptor beta chain described here comes from a study of blood T cell repertoires in COVID-19. Per the authors' pipeline: Estimated nucleated cell counts came from reference gene primer amplification. Method: immunoSEQ multiplex PCR; TCRdb's copy keeps in-frame clones and lacks some. The DNA was the basis for D and trimming; V, J and clone size are from that table. Here the sample spans roughly 260,000 clones, around four fifths being singletons. Sequenced material: peripheral blood. The TCR was taken from a woman aged 65 to 85 with acute or convalescent COVID-19.

CDR3 in DNA: TGTGCCAGCAATCCTATGACGAGGACAGGGGATGGCTACACCTTC. The encoded protein is CASNPMTRTGDGYTF. V is TRBV6-5 and J is TRBJ1-2; 9 bases agree with TRBD1. Germline CDR1 and CDR2: MNHEY and SVGAGI. This CDR3 comprises 15 residues. The V segment lost 7 bases and the J segment 6 bases; nucleotides outside the gene matches: 12.